Sequencing of this T cell receptor (beta chain) was carried out in a study of CD8 T cells in Susac syndrome. V was cut by 3 bases and J by 4 bases, with 9 bases left in between. The CDR3 contains 12 residues. The germline CDR1 and CDR2 sequences are DFQATT and SNEGSKA (reference sequence). When the RNA was reverse transcribed, random hexamers were used with an input of roughly 0.45 to 1 ug. TCRdb recomputed calls from the immunoSEQ multiplex PCR reads with MiXCR, one row per CDR3 protein. Altogether approximately 220,000 distinct CDR3 sequences are present, around 95% being singletons, with the ten largest covering 0.082%. Only a few counts were recorded for this clonotype.

The sequence was collected from a human donor with multiple sclerosis. The chain recombines TRBV20-1 with TRBJ1-2; D is uncertain. Sequencing was carried out using CD4+ T cells from PBMCs. CDR3 DNA sequence: TGCAGTGCTAGGGGTGCCGGCTATGGCTACACCTTC. This translates into CSARGAGYGYTF.